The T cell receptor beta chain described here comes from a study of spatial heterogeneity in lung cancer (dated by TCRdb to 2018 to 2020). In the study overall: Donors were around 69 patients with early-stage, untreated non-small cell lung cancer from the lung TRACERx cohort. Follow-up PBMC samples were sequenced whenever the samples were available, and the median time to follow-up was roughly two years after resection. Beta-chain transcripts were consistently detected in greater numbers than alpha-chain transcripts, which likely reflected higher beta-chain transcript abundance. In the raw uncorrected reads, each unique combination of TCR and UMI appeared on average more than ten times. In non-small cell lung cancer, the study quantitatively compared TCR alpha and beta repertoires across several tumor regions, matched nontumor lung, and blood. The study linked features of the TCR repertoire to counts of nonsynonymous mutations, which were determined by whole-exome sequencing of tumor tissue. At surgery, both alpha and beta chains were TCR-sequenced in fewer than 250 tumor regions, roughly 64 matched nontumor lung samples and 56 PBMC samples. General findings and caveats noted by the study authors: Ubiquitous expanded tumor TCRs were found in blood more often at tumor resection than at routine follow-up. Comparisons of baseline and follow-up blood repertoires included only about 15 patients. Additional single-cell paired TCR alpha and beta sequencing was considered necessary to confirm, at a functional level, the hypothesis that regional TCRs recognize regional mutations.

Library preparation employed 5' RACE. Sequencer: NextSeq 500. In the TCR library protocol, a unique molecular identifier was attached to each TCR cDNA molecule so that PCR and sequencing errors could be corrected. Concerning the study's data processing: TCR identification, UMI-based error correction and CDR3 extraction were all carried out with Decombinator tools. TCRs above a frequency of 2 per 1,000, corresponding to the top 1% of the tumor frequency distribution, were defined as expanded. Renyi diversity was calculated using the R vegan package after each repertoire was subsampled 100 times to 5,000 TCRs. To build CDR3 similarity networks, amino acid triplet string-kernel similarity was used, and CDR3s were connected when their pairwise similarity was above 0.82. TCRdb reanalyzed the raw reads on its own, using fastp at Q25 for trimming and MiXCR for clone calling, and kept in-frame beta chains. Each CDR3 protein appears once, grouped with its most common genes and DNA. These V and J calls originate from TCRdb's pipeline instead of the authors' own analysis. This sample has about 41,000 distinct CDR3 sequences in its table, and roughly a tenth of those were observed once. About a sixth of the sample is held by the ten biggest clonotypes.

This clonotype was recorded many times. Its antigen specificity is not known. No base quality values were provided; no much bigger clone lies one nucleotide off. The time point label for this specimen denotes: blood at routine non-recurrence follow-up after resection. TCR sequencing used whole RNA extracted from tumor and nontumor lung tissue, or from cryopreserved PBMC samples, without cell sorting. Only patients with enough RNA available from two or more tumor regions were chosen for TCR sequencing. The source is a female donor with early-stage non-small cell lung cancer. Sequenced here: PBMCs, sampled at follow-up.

In nucleotide form, the sequence is TGTGCCAGCAGTGATTTGGCTAGCGGTGCAGATACGCAGTATTTT. Protein translation: CASSDLASGADTQYF. This sequence uses TRBV2 and TRBJ2-3, with 7 central nucleotides matching TRBD2. The CDR3 numbers 15 residues from cysteine through phenylalanine. This entry keeps only the CDR3 DNA: 45 bases, framed from base 1. The germline V gene gives CDR1 as SNHLY and CDR2 as FYNNEI. V is pruned by 3 bases and J by 4 bases, leaving 7 bases of the junction without a gene match.